This T cell receptor (beta chain) was identified during a study of spatial heterogeneity in lung cancer. About the research overall: Beta-chain sequences consistently outnumbered alpha-chain sequences in detection.

There are a few counts of this clonotype. Trimming cost V 1 base and J 3 bases, with 14 bases left between them. The V gene's germline CDR1 is MGHRA and CDR2 YSYEKL. The CDR3 spans 16 residues. As for time point: sample taken at primary tumor resection. Unsorted whole RNA from tumor, nontumor lung or frozen PBMC underwent sequencing. TCRdb called the 5' RACE reads again in MiXCR, with one record for every CDR3 protein. This sample has some 70,000 distinct CDR3 sequences, with 13% found just once. The material sequenced was PBMCs, taken at surgery. The sequence came from a male donor with early-stage non-small cell lung cancer. The chain employs TRBV4-1 and TRBJ2-3, with D maybe TRBD2 (6 bases). CDR3 nucleotide sequence: TGCGCCAGCAGCCAAGTTGATCGGGAGTTTACAGATACGCAGTATTTT. It is translated as CASSQVDREFTDTQYF.